The clone carrying this T cell receptor beta chain is classed as medium-sized. Its antigen is not known. TCRdb processed the reads anew with MiXCR; each CDR3 protein has one entry. Of fewer than 2,000 distinct CDR3 sequences detected, approximately 15% appear once; the ten largest clones hold about 6.3%. The data were taken from a study of liver allograft versus peripheral blood T cells. Study background: Repertoires from peripheral blood of liver transplant recipients were compared with those inside their transplanted livers.

Notes on the study in general: According to reports, the T cell receptor repertoires inside liver allografts differed from those in peripheral blood.

The clonotype was recovered from a human patient who had a liver transplant. Some T cells may be provided by the graft donor.

The CDR3 DNA is TGCAGCGTTCAACAGGGTCGGGAATGGGAGACCCAGTACTTC. Residues: CSVQQGREWETQYF. The gene calls are TRBV29-1 and TRBJ2-5; D is possibly TRBD1 (6 bases). With 5 bases removed from V and 5 bases from J, the gap between germline ends came to 18 bases. Per germline, CDR1 SQVTM and CDR2 ANQGSEA. The CDR3 consists of 14 residues.